This T cell receptor (beta chain) emerged from a study of Graves' ophthalmopathy and Graves' hyperthyroidism. The CDR3 is 15 residues long. The germline CDR1 and CDR2 sequences are LNHDA and SQIVND (reference sequence). Trimming shortened V by 7 bases and J by 1 base, and 14 bases separated the two germline ends. RNA transcripts yielded amplified TCR beta CDR3 regions. RT-PCR in the first round used HTBI primers; a second-round multiplex PCR followed. One entry per CDR3 protein results from TCRdb running MiXCR on the multiplex PCR reads. The sample records around 1.1 million distinct CDR3 sequences, roughly 35% being singletons.

The sequencing sample was made of peripheral blood or thyroid tissue (not recorded which). This sequence originates from an adult man with Graves' hyperthyroidism. The chain links TRBV19 to TRBJ1-3, with D possibly matching TRBD1 (5 bases). CDR3 in amino acids: CASMESGTSGNTIYF. CDR3 nucleotides: TGTGCCAGTATGGAAAGCGGGACTTCTGGAAACACCATATATTTT.